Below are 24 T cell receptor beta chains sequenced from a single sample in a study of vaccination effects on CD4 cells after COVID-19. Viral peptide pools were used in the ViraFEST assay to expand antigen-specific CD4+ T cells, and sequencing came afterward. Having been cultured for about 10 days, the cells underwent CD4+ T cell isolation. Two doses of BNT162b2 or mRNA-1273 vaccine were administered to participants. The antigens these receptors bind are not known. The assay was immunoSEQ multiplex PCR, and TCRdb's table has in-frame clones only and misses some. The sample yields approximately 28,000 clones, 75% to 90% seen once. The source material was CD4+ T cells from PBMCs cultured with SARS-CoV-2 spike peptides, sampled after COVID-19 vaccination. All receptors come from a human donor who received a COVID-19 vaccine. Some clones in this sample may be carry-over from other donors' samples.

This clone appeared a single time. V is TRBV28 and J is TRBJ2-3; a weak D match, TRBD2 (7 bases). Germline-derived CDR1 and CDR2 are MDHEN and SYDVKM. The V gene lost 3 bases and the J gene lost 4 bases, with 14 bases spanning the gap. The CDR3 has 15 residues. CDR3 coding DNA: TGTGCCAGCAGTTTCCAGGGGAGGGAAGCAGATACGCAGTATTTT. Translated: CASSFQGREADTQYF.

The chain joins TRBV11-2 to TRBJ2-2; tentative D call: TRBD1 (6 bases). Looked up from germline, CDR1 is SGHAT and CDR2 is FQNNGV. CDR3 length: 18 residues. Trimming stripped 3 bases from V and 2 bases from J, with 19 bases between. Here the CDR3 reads CASSFPEWRGGNTGELFF. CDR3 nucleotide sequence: TGTGCCAGCAGCTTTCCCGAATGGCGAGGGGGAAACACCGGGGAGCTGTTTTTT. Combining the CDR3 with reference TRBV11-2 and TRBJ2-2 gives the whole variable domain EAGVAQSPRYKIIEKRQSVAFWCNPISGHATLYWYQQILGQGPKLLIQFQNNGVVDDSQLPKDRFSAERLKGVDSTLKIQPAKLEDSAVYLCASSFPEWRGGNTGELFFGEGSRLTVL.

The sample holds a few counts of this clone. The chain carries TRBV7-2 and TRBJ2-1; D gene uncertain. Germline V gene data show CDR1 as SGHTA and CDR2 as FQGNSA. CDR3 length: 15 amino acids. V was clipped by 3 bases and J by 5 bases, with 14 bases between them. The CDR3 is CASSFPTHSNNEQFF. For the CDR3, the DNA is TGTGCCAGCAGCTTCCCAACACATAGCAACAATGAGCAGTTCTTC.

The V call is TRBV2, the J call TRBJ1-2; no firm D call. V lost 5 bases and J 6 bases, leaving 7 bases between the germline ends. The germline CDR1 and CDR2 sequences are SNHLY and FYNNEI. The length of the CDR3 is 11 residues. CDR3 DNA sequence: TGTGCCAGCAGTTTCAGTCATGGCTACACCTTC. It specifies CASSFSHGYTF. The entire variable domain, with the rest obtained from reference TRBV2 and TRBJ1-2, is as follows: EPEVTQTPSHQVTQMGQEVILRCVPISNHLYFYWYRQILGQKVEFLVSFYNNEISEKSEIFDDQFSVERPDGSNFTLKIRSTKLEDSAMYFCASSFSHGYTFGSGTRLTVV.

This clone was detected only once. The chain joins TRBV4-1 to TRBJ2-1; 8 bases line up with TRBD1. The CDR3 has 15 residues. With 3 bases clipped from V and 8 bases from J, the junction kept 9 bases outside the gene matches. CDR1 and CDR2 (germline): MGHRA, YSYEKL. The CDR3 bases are TGCGCCAGCAGCCACCTTGACAGGGGTGGTGATGAGCAGTTCTTC. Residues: CASSHLDRGGDEQFF.

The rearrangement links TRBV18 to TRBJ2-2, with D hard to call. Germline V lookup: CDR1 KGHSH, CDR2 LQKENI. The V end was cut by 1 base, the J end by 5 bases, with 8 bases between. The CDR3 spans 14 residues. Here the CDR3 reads CASSPRPGTGELFF. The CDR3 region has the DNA TGTGCCAGCTCACCACGCCCCGGGACCGGGGAGCTGTTTTTT. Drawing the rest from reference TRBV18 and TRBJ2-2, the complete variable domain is NAGVMQNPRHLVRRRGQEARLRCSPMKGHSHVYWYRQLPEEGLKFMVYLQKENIIDESGMPKERFSAEFPKEGPSILRIQQVVRGDSAAYFCASSPRPGTGELFFGEGSRLTVL.

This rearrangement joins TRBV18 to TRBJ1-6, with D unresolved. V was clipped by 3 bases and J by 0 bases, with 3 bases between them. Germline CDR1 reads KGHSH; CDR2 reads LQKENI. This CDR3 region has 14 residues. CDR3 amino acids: CASSPNSYNSPLHF. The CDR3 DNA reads TGTGCCAGCTCACCGAACTCCTATAATTCACCCCTCCACTTT.

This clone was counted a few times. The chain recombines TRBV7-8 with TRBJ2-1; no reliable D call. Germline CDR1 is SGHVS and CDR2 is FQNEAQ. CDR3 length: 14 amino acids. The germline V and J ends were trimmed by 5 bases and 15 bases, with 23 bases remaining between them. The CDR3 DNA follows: TGTGCCAGCAGCCTGGAAGGTGTGACGCCCGTGTTGTTCTTC. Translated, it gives CASSLEGVTPVLFF.

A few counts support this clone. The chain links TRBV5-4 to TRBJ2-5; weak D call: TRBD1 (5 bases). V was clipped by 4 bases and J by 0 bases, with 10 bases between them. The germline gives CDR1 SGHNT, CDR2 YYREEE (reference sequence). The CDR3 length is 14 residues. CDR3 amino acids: CASSPDTHQETQYF. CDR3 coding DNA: TGTGCCAGCAGCCCGGACACTCACCAAGAGACCCAGTACTTC.

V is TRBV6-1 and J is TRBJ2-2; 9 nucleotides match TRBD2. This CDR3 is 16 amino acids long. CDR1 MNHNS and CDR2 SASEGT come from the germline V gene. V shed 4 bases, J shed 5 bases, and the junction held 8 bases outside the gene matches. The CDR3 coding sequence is TGTGCCAGCAGTGGTTATAGCGGGGGCGGAACCGGGGAGCTGTTTTTT. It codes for CASSGYSGGGTGELFF.

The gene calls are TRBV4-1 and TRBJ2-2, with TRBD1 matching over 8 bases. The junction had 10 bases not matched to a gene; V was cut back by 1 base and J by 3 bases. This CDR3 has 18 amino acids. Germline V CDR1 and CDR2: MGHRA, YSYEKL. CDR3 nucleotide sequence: TGCGCCAGCAGCCAAGGGTCCCTCCGGACAGGGTACACCGGGGAGCTGTTTTTT. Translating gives CASSQGSLRTGYTGELFF.

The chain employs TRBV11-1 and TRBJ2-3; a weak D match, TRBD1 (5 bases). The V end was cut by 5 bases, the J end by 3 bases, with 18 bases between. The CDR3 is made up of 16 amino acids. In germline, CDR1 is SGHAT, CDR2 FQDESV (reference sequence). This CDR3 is CASSAPQGKWTDTQYF. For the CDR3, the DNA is TGTGCCAGCAGCGCACCCCAGGGAAAGTGGACAGATACGCAGTATTTT. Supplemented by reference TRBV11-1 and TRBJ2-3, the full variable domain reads EAEVAQSPRYKITEKSQAVAFWCDPISGHATLYWYRQILGQGPELLVQFQDESVVDDSQLPKDRFSAERLKGVDSTLKIQPAELGDSAMYLCASSAPQGKWTDTQYFGPGTRLTVL.

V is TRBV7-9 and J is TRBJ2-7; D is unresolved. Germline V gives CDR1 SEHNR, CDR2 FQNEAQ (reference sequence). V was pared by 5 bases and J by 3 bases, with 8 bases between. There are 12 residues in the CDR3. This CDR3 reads CASSPSHYEQYV. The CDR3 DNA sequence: TGTGCCAGCAGCCCCTCCCACTACGAGCAGTACGTC.

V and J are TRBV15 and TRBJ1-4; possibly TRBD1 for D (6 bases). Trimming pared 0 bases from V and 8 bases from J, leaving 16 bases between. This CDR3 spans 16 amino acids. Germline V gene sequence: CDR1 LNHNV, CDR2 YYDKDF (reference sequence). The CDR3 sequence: CATSRDETGGREKLFF. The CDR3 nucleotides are TGTGCCACCAGCAGAGATGAGACAGGAGGAAGGGAAAAACTGTTTTTT. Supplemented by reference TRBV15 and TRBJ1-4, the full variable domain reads DAMVIQNPRYQVTQFGKPVTLSCSQTLNHNVMYWYQQKSSQAPKLLFHYYDKDFNNEADTPDNFQSRRPNTSFCFLDIRSPGLGDTAMYLCATSRDETGGREKLFFGSGTQLSVL.

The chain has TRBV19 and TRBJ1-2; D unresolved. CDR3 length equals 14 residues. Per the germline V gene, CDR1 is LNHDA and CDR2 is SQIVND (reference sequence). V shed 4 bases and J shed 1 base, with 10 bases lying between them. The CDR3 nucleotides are TGTGCCAGTAGTAGAGGCGCCAATAACTATGGCTACACCTTC. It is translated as CASSRGANNYGYTF.

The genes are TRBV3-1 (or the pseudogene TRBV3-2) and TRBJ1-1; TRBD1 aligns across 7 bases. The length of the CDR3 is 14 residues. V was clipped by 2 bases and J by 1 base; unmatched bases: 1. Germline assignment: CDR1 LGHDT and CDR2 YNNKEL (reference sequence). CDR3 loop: CASSQWDRNTEAFF. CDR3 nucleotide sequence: TGTGCCAGCAGCCAATGGGACAGGAACACTGAAGCTTTCTTT.

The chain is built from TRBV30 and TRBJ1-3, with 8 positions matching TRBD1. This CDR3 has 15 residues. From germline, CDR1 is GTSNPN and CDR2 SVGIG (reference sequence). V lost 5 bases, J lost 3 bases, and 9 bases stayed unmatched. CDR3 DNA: TGTGCCTGGGGTCCAGGGGGCATCAGTGGAAACACCATATATTTT. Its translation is CAWGPGGISGNTIYF.

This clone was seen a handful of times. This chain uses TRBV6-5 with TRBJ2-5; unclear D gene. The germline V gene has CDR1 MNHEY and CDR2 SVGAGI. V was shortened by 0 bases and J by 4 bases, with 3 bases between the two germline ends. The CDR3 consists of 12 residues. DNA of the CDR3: TGTGCCAGCAGTTACTCGGGAGAGACCCAGTACTTC. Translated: CASSYSGETQYF.

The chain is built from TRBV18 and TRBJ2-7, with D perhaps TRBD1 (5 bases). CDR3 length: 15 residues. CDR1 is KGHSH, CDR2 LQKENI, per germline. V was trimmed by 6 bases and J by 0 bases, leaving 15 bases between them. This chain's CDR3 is CASSTGAAASYEQYV. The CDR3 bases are TGTGCCAGCTCGACTGGGGCAGCCGCCTCCTACGAGCAGTACGTC.

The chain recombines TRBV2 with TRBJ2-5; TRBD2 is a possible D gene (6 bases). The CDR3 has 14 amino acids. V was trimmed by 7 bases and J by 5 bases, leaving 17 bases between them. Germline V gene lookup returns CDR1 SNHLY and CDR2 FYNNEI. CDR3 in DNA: TGTGCCAGCAAGGAGGGCAGTTCGCTGGAGACCCAGTACTTC. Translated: CASKEGSSLETQYF.

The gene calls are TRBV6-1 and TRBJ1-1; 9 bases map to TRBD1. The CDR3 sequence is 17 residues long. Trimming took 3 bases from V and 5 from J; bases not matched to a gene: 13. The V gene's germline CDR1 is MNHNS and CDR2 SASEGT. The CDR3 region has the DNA TGTGCCAGCAGTGAGTGGGGAACAGGGGGCTTACGAACTGAAGCTTTCTTT. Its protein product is CASSEWGTGGLRTEAFF.

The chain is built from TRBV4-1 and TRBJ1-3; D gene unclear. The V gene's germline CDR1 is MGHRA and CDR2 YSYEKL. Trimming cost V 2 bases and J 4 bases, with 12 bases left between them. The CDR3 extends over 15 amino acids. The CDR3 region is CASSQLHVPGNTIYF. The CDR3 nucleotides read TGCGCCAGCAGCCAACTGCACGTTCCGGGAAACACCATATATTTT.

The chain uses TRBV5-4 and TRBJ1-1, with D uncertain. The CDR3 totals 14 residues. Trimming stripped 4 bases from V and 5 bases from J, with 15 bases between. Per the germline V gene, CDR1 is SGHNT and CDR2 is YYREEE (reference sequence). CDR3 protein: CASSVGGVRTEAFF. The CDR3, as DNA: TGTGCCAGCAGCGTCGGCGGGGTGCGGACTGAAGCTTTCTTT.

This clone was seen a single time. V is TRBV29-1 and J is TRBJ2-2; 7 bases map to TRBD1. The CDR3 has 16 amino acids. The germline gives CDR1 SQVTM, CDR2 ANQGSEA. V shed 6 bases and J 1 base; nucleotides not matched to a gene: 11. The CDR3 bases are TGCAGCGTGCTAAACTTAGGGACAGAGAACACCGGGGAGCTGTTTTTT. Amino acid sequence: CSVLNLGTENTGELFF.